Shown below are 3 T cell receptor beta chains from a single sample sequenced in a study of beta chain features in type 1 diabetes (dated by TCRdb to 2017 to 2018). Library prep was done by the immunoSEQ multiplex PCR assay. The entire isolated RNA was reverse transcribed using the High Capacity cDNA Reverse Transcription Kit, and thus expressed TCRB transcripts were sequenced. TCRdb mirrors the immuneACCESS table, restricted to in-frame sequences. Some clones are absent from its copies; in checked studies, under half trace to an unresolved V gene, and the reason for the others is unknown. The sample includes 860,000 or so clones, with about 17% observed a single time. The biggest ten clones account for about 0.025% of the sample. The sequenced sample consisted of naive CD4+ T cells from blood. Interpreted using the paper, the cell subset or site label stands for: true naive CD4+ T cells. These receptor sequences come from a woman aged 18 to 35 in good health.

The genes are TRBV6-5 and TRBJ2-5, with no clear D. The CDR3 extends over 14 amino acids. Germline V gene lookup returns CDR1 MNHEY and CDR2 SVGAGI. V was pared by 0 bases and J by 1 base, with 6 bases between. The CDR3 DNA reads TGTGCCAGCAGTTACTCAAGGCCCCAAGAGACCCAGTACTTC. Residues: CASSYSRPQETQYF.

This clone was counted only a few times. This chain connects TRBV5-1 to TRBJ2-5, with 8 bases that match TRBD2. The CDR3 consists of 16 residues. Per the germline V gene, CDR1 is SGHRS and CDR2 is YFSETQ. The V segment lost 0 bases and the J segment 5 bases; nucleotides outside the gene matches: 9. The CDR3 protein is CASSLASGSKGETQYF. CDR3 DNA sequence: TGCGCCAGCAGCTTGGCCAGCGGGAGTAAGGGGGAGACCCAGTACTTC. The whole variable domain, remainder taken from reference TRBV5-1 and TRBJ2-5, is KAGVTQTPRYLIKTRGQQVTLSCSPISGHRSVSWYQQTPGQGLQFLFEYFSETQRNKGNFPGRFSGRQFSNSRSEMNVSTLELGDSALYLCASSLASGSKGETQYFGPGTRLLVL.

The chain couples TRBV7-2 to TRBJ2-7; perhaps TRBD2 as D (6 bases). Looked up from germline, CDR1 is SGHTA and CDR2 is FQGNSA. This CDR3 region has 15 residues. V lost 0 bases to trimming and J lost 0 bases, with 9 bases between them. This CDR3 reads CASSLAFGSSYEQYF. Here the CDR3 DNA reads TGTGCCAGCAGCTTAGCGTTCGGGAGCTCCTACGAGCAGTACTTC.